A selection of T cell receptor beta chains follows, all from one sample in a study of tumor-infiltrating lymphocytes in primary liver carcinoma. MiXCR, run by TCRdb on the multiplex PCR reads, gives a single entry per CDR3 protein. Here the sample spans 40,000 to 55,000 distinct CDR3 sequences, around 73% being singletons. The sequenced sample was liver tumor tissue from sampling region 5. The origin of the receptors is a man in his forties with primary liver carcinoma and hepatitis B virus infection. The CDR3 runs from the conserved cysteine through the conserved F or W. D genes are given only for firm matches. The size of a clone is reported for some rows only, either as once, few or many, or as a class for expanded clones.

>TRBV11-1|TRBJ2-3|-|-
CANSLPRENTDVQYF
TGTGCCAACAGTTTGCCGAGGGAGAACACAGATGTGCAGTATTTT
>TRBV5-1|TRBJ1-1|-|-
CASNLAGGLSVAFF
TGCGCCAGCAACTTGGCCGGGGGACTCTCGGTAGCTTTCTTT
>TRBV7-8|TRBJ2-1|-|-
CASMQAGLRSYSEQFF
TGTGCCAGCATGCAAGCAGGGCTAAGGTCCTACAGTGAGCAGTTCTTC
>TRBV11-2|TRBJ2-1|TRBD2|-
CASSPRCSGIIYNGQFF
TGTGCTAGCAGCCCCCGCTGTAGCGGGATTATCTACAATGGGCAGTTCTTC
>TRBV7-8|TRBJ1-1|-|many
CASSLQGTETEAFF
TGTGCCAGCAGCCTCCAAGGGACGGAGACTGAAGCTTTCTTT
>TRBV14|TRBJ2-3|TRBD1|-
CASSQRQGRRADTQYF
TGTGCCAGCAGCCAGCGACAGGGGAGACGGGCAGATACGCAGTATTTT
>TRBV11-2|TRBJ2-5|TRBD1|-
CPSSLTAGGSGETQYF
TGTCCCAGCAGCTTAACAGCAGGGGGCTCGGGGGAGACCCAGTACTTC
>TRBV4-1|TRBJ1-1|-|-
CASSRSGEGQTEASF
TGCGCTAGCAGCCGATCAGGGGAGGGGCAGACTGAAGCTTCCTTT
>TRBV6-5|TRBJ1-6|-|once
CASRLRGNPPLHF
TGTGCCAGCAGACTCAGGGGTAATCCACCCCTCCACTTT
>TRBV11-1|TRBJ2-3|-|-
CTSSSGGSSVGARADTQYF
TGTACCAGCAGCTCTGGGGGAAGCTCTGTTGGAGCCCGCGCAGATACGCAATATTTT
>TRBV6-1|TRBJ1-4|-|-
CASSEVPSNRVTNEKLFF
TGTGCCAGCAGTGAGGTACCATCTAACAGGGTAACTAATGAAAAACTGTTTTTT
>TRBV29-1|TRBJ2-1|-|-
CSTRCNEQFF
TGCAGCACACGATGTAATGAGCAGTTCTTC
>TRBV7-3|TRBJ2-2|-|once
CASSRIGNGELFF
TGTGCCAGCAGCCGGATAGGGAACGGGGAGCTGTTTTTT
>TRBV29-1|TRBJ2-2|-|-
CSVDAGMGSGELFF
TGCAGCGTTGACGCGGGAATGGGATCCGGGGAGCTGTTTTTT
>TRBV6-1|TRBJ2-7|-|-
CVSSETYDLGQHF
TGTGTTAGCAGTGAAACTTACGACCTCGGGCAGCACTTC
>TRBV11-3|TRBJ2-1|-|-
CGSSLGVSYNEQFF
TGTGGCAGCAGCTTAGGCGTTTCGTACAATGAGCAGTTCTTC
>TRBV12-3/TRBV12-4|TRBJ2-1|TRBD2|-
CAGGFRTSGQGSEQFF
TGTGCCGGCGGTTTTAGGACTAGCGGGCAGGGGAGTGAGCAGTTCTTC
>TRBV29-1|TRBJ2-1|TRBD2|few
CSVGLGAYNRQFF
TGCAGCGTGGGACTAGGGGCCTACAATAGGCAGTTCTTC
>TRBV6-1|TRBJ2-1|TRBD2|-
CASSGGTSGFNDQFF
TGTGCCAGCAGTGGGGGGACTAGTGGGTTCAATGATCAGTTCTTC
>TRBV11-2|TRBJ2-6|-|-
CASGFDRAGTNVLTF
TGTGCCAGCGGCTTCGATCGGGCTGGGACCAACGTCCTGACTTTC
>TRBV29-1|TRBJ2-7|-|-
CIVEEITGPGGRQYF
TGCATCGTTGAAGAAATTACAGGGCCCGGCGGACGACAGTACTTC
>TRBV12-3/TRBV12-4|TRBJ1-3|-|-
CASSFRGAGYTIYF
TGTGCCAGCAGTTTTCGGGGGGCCGGATACACCATATATTTT
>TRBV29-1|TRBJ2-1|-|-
CSVETLGGPATSGHFF
TGCAGCGTTGAAACTTTAGGGGGGCCGGCTACGTCTGGGCACTTCTTC
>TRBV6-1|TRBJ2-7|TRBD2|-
CASCRGASGVQEQYF
TGTGCCAGCTGCCGAGGGGCTAGCGGGGTCCAAGAACAGTACTTC
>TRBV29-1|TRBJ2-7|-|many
CSILGRFDGPPSYEQYF
TGCAGCATCCTAGGGCGCTTCGACGGACCCCCCTCCTACGAGCAGTACTTC
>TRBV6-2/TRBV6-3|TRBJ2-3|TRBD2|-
CASSCTLAGGPGYF
TGTGCCAGCAGTTGCACCCTAGCGGGAGGCCCAGGGTATTTT
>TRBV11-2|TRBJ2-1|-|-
CASSTSRFYTEQSF
TGTGCCAGCAGTACTAGCAGGTTCTACACTGAGCAGTCCTTC
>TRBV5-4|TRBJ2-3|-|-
CANSLGGPNRDTQYF
TGTGCCAACAGCTTGGGGGGCCCGAACAGGGATACGCAGTATTTC